The rows below give T cell receptor beta chains drawn from one sample of a study of vaccination effects on CD4 cells after COVID-19. The data were produced by immunoSEQ multiplex PCR, yet TCRdb's version contains in-frame clones alone and is incomplete. Among more than 30,000 clones listed, over 80% were seen once. Their specific antigens are unknown. Sequenced here: CD4+ T cells from PBMCs cultured without peptide, sampled before COVID-19 vaccination. These TCRs come from a human donor who received a COVID-19 vaccine. The CDR3 runs from the conserved cysteine through the conserved F or W. The size field is filled for only some rows; it gives once, few, many or a size class.

abundance	len	j_gene	v_gene	CDR3aa
NA	13	TRBJ2-5	TRBV28	CASSLPVQETQYF
NA	15	TRBJ1-1	TRBV5-8	CASPDLGLKNTEAFF
NA	13	TRBJ2-2	TRBV24-1	CAIGDSNTGELFF
medium-sized	15	TRBJ1-5	TRBV18	CASSRGSNSNQPQHF
NA	14	TRBJ1-4	TRBV6-5	CASSFSHQNEKLFF
NA	15	TRBJ2-1	TRBV7-3	CASSTSPGSYNEQFF
few	11	TRBJ1-3	TRBV19	CATVGGDTIYF
NA	15	TRBJ2-2	TRBV9	CASSVVSGGTGELFF
NA	15	TRBJ2-3	TRBV21-1	CASTLRGGAGDTQYF
few	16	TRBJ1-2	TRBV27	CASSPSGQGTNYGYTF
NA	19	TRBJ2-6	TRBV19	CASKNIVGQGGSGANVLTF
few	13	TRBJ2-2	TRBV2	CASQTGLTGELFF
NA	13	TRBJ1-1	TRBV30	CAWETRMNTEAFF
NA	13	TRBJ2-3	TRBV18	CASSPPSTDTQYF
NA	13	TRBJ1-2	TRBV5-1	CASSVGASYGYTF
NA	16	TRBJ2-3	TRBV5-4	CASSYGGLAGSDTQYF
once	15	TRBJ2-1	TRBV10-2	CASSEASGGPGEQFF
once	12	TRBJ2-3	TRBV6-5	CASDEGTDTQYF